Listed below are T cell receptor beta chains from one sample, sequenced in a study of glioma-infiltrating T cells after dendritic cell vaccination. The repertoire was sequenced with immunoSEQ multiplex PCR; TCRdb's copy has only in-frame clones and lacks some. The sample includes fewer than 110,000 clones, approximately 80% of them seen just once. This sample comprised blood, obtained before dendritic cell vaccination. The source of these receptors is a human donor with glioblastoma. The CDR3 runs from the conserved cysteine through the conserved F or W. D genes are given only for firm matches. Not every row has a clone size; where given, it reads once, few, many or a size class.

cdr3_aa	cdr3_nt	clone_size	d_call	v_call	j_call
CASSPEGQGAWNTEAFF	TGTGCCAGCTCACCGGAGGGACAGGGGGCTTGGAACACTGAAGCTTTCTTT	NA	TRBD1	TRBV18	TRBJ1-1
CASTQGWYEQYF	TGTGCCAGCACCCAGGGATGGTACGAGCAGTACTTC	NA	NA	TRBV28	TRBJ2-7
CASSYPDLNTEAFF	TGTGCCAGCAGCTACCCAGATCTGAACACTGAAGCTTTCTTT	NA	NA	TRBV11-3	TRBJ1-1
CASSLDSNSEAFF	TGTGCCAGCAGCCTTGACAGCAATTCTGAAGCTTTCTTT	NA	NA	TRBV7-3	TRBJ1-1
CASRWTGIGTEAFF	TGTGCCAGTAGGTGGACAGGGATTGGCACTGAAGCTTTCTTT	NA	TRBD1	TRBV19	TRBJ1-1
CASQKRGDNEQFF	TGTGCCAGCCAAAAGCGGGGGGATAATGAGCAGTTCTTC	NA	TRBD2	TRBV6-5	TRBJ2-1
CAWTLNTEAFF	TGTGCCTGGACTCTGAACACTGAAGCTTTCTTT	few	NA	TRBV30	TRBJ1-1
CAWSGENLAGGTF	TGTGCCTGGAGTGGAGAGAACCTGGCCGGAGGAACCTTC	NA	NA	TRBV30	TRBJ1-2
CASSLIAGGADTQYF	TGTGCCAGCTCACTGATAGCGGGGGGAGCAGATACGCAGTATTTT	NA	TRBD2	TRBV18	TRBJ2-3
CASSEAGQATNYGYTF	TGTGCCAGCAGTGAAGCGGGACAGGCAACTAACTATGGCTACACCTTC	NA	TRBD1	TRBV6-1	TRBJ1-2
CASSFLAGDITDTQYF	TGTGCCAGCAGCTTCCTAGCGGGGGACATCACAGATACGCAGTATTTT	NA	TRBD2	TRBV5-5	TRBJ2-3
CASSERTGNQPQHF	TGTGCCAGCAGTGAGAGGACAGGGAATCAGCCCCAGCATTTT	NA	TRBD1	TRBV2	TRBJ1-5
CASSLAGGVWGEAFF	TGTGCCAGCAGCTTAGCAGGGGGAGTTTGGGGTGAAGCTTTCTTT	NA	NA	TRBV7-9	TRBJ1-1
CASSPSDSSYEQYF	TGTGCCAGCAGCCCGTCGGACAGCTCCTACGAGCAGTACTTC	once	NA	TRBV7-2	TRBJ2-7
CASRVQVVSEAFF	TGTGCCAGCAGAGTACAGGTTGTGTCTGAAGCTTTCTTT	NA	NA	TRBV6-5	TRBJ1-1
CASRQRGTGGNTIYF	TGCGCCAGCAGGCAACGAGGGACAGGCGGAAACACCATATATTTT	NA	TRBD1	TRBV4-1	TRBJ1-3
CASSRTDTDTQYF	TGTGCCAGCAGCCGTACAGACACAGATACGCAGTATTTT	NA	NA	TRBV9	TRBJ2-3
CAWGWGGSSYNEQFF	TGTGCCTGGGGCTGGGGGGGGAGCTCCTACAATGAGCAGTTCTTC	once	TRBD2	TRBV30	TRBJ2-1
CAVYRERNTEAFF	TGTGCCGTTTACAGGGAACGGAACACTGAAGCTTTCTTT	NA	NA	TRBV10-3	TRBJ1-1
CASSSRDSYEQYF	TGTGCCAGCAGTTCCCGGGACAGCTACGAGCAGTACTTC	NA	TRBD1	TRBV27	TRBJ2-7
CASSGVAKNIQYF	TGTGCCAGCAGCGGAGTCGCCAAAAACATTCAGTACTTC	NA	NA	TRBV11-3	TRBJ2-4
CASSMGTGFNTEAFF	TGTGCCAGTAGTATGGGGACAGGGTTTAACACTGAAGCTTTCTTT	NA	TRBD1	TRBV19	TRBJ1-1
CAWSVAGGHTGELFF	TGTGCCTGGAGTGTCGCAGGTGGGCACACCGGGGAGCTGTTTTTT	NA	NA	TRBV30	TRBJ2-2
CASSFPDTGELFF	TGCGCCAGCAGCTTCCCCGACACCGGGGAGCTGTTTTTT	NA	NA	TRBV5-1	TRBJ2-2
CASSMPGQGIDEQYF	TGTGCCAGCAGCATGCCGGGACAGGGTATCGACGAGCAGTACTTC	NA	TRBD1	TRBV7-9	TRBJ2-7
CASSLRTSGGRYNEQFF	TGTGCCAGCAGCTTACGGACTAGCGGGGGGAGGTACAATGAGCAGTTCTTC	NA	TRBD2	TRBV9	TRBJ2-1
CASSDRDDYNQPQHF	TGTGCCAGCAGCGACAGGGATGACTACAATCAGCCCCAGCATTTT	NA	TRBD1	TRBV6-5	TRBJ1-5
CASSQVSPGQGTNVLTF	TGTGCCAGCAGCCAAGTTTCACCGGGACAGGGGACCAACGTCCTGACTTTC	NA	TRBD1	TRBV4-2	TRBJ2-6
CASSLYGGNTIYF	TGTGCCAGCAGTTTATACGGGGGAAACACCATATATTTT	NA	NA	TRBV27	TRBJ1-3
CASIPDEGVGTEAFF	TGTGCCAGCATCCCAGATGAGGGGGTGGGAACTGAAGCTTTCTTT	NA	NA	TRBV25-1	TRBJ1-1
CASSFILSGANVLTF	TGTGCCAGCAGCTTTATCCTCTCTGGGGCCAACGTCCTGACTTTC	NA	NA	TRBV7-9	TRBJ2-6
CASSYGTGTSADTQYF	TGTGCCAGCAGCTACGGGACAGGGACGTCGGCAGATACGCAGTATTTT	NA	TRBD1	TRBV11-3	TRBJ2-3
CAWNRGEKLFF	TGTGCCTGGAATCGGGGGGAGAAACTGTTTTTT	NA	NA	TRBV30	TRBJ1-4
CASSLVSTGSSPLHF	TGTGCCAGCAGCTTAGTGTCCACAGGAAGTTCACCCCTCCACTTT	NA	NA	TRBV7-9	TRBJ1-6
CASSEATGLGHIQYF	TGCGCCAGCAGTGAGGCGACAGGGTTGGGACACATTCAGTACTTC	NA	TRBD1	TRBV10-1	TRBJ2-4
CASSFGVGATDTQYF	TGTGCCAGCAGCTTTGGAGTAGGGGCCACAGATACGCAGTATTTT	NA	NA	TRBV5-6	TRBJ2-3
CASSLARTDGEQFF	TGCGCCAGCAGCTTGGCCCGGACTGATGGAGAGCAGTTCTTC	NA	NA	TRBV5-1	TRBJ2-1
CASSTLGLTGAEAFF	TGTGCCAGTAGTACCCTTGGCCTCACGGGGGCTGAAGCTTTCTTT	NA	NA	TRBV19	TRBJ1-1
CASSLGLGRPAGDTQYF	TGCGCCAGCAGCTTGGGGCTTGGGCGGCCAGCGGGAGATACGCAGTATTTT	once	NA	TRBV5-1	TRBJ2-3
CASSVIGDLYEQYF	TGTGCCAGCAGTGTGATCGGGGATCTTTACGAGCAGTACTTC	few	NA	TRBV2	TRBJ2-7
CSVVFPGGNTEAFF	TGCAGCGTTGTCTTCCCCGGGGGGAACACTGAAGCTTTCTTT	NA	NA	TRBV29-1	TRBJ1-1